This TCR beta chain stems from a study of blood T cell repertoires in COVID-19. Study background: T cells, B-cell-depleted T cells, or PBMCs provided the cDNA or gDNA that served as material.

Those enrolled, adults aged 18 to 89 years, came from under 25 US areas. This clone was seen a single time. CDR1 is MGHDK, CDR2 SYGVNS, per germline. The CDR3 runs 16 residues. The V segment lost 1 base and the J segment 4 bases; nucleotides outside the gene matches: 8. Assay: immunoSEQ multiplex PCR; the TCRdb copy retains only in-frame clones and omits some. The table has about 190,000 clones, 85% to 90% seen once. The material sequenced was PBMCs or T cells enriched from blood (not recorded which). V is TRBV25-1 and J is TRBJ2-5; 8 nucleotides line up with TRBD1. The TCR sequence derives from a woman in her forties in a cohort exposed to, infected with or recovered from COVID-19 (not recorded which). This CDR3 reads CASSEWLDRDLETQYF. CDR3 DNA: TGTGCCAGCAGTGAATGGCTGGACAGGGACTTAGAGACCCAGTACTTC. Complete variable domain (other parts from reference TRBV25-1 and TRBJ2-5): EADIYQTPRYLVIGTGKKITLECSQTMGHDKMYWYQQDPGMELHLIHYSYGVNSTEKGDLSSESTVSRIRTEHFPLTLESARPSHTSQYLCASSEWLDRDLETQYFGPGTRLLVL.